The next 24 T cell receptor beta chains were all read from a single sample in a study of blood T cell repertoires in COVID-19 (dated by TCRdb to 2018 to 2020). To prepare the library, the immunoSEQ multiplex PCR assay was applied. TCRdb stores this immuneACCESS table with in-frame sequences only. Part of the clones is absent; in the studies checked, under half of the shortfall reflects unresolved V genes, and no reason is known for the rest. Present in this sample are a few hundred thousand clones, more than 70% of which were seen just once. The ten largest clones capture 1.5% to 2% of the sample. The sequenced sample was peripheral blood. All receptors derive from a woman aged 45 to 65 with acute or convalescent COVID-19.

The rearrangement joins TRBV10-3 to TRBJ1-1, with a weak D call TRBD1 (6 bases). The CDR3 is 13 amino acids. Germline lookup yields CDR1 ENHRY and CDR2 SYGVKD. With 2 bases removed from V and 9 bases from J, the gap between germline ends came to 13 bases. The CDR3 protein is CAISETTGTKAFF. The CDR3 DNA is TGTGCCATCAGTGAGACAACCGGGACAAAAGCTTTCTTT.

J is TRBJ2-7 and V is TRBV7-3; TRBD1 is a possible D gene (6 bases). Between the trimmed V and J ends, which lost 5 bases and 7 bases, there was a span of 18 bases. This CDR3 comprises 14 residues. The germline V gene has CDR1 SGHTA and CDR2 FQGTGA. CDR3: CASSVGHAVGEQYF. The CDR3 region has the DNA TGTGCCAGCAGCGTGGGACACGCGGTAGGGGAGCAGTACTTC.

The CDR3 is CATSRNLPTSISYEQYF. For the CDR3, the DNA is TGTGCCACCAGCAGAAACCTCCCGACTAGCATAAGCTACGAGCAGTACTTC. The gene calls are TRBV15 and TRBJ2-7, with 7 positions matching TRBD2. With V trimmed by 2 bases and J by 3 bases, 13 bases remained unmatched. The CDR3 extends over 17 amino acids. In germline, CDR1 is LNHNV, CDR2 YYDKDF (reference sequence).

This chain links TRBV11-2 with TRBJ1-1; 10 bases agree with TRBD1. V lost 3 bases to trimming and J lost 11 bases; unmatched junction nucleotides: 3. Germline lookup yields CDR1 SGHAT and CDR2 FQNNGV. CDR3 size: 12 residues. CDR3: CASSLDRGVAFF. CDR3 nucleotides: TGTGCCAGCAGCTTGGACAGGGGGGTGGCTTTCTTT.

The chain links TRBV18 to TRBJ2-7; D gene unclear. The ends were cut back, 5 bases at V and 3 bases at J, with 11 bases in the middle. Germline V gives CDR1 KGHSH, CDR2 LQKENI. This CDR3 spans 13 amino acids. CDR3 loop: CASSGLSDYEQYF. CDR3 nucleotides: TGTGCCAGCTCAGGGCTCTCGGACTACGAGCAGTACTTC.

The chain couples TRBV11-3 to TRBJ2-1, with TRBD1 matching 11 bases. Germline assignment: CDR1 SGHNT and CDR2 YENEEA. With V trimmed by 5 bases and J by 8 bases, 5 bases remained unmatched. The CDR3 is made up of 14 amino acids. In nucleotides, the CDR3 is TGTGCCAGCAGCGGACAGGGGGCTTTGGATGAGCAGTTCTTC. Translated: CASSGQGALDEQFF.

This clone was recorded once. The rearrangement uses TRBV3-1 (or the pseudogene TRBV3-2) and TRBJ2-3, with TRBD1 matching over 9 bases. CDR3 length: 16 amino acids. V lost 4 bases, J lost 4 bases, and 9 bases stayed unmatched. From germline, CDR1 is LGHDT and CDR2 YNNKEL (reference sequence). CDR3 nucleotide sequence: TGTGCCAGCAGCCCCTGGGACAGGGTCTTCGCAGATACGCAGTATTTT. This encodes CASSPWDRVFADTQYF.

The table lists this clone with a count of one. This CDR3 is CASSRDRNTEAFF. The DNA of the CDR3 is TGCGCCAGCAGCAGAGACAGGAACACTGAAGCTTTCTTT. V gene TRBV5-1 combines with J gene TRBJ1-1; D is possibly TRBD1 (5 bases). Per germline, CDR1 SGHRS and CDR2 YFSETQ. This CDR3 region has 13 residues. V lost 4 bases to trimming and J lost 1 base, with 8 bases between them. Together with reference TRBV5-1 and TRBJ1-1, the CDR3 gives the full variable domain: KAGVTQTPRYLIKTRGQQVTLSCSPISGHRSVSWYQQTPGQGLQFLFEYFSETQRNKGNFPGRFSGRQFSNSRSEMNVSTLELGDSALYLCASSRDRNTEAFFGQGTRLTVV.

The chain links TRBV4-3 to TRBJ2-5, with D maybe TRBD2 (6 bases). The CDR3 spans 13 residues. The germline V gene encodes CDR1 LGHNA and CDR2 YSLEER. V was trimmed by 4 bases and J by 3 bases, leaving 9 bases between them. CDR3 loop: CASSLQREETQYF. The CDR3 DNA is TGCGCCAGCAGCCTCCAGCGGGAAGAGACCCAGTACTTC.

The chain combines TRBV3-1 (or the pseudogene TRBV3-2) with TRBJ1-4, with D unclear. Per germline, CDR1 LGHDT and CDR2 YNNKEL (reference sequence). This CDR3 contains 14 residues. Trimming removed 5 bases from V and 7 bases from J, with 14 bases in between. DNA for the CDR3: TGTGCCAGCAGCTTAACCTCAGAGGGTGAAAAACTGTTTTTT. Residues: CASSLTSEGEKLFF.

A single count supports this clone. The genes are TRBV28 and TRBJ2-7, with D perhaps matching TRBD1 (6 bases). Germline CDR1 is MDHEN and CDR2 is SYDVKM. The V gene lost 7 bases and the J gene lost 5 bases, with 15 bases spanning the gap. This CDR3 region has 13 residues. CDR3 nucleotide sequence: TGTGCCAGCACCCCAAGGCAGGGGCACGAGCAGTACTTC. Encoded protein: CASTPRQGHEQYF.

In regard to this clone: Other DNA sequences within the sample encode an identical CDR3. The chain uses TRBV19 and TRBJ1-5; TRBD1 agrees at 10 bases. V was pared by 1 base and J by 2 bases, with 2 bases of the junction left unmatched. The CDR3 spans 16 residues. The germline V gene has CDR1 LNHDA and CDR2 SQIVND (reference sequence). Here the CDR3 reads CASSIAGTGGNQPQHF. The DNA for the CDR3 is TGTGCCAGTAGTATAGCCGGGACAGGGGGCAATCAGCCCCAGCATTTT.

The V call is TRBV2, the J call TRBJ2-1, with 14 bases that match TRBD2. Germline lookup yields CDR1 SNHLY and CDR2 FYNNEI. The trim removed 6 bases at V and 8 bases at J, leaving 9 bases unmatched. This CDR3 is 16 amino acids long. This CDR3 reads CASRKPGLAGEDEQFF. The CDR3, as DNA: TGTGCCAGCAGGAAACCGGGACTAGCGGGAGAGGATGAGCAGTTCTTC.

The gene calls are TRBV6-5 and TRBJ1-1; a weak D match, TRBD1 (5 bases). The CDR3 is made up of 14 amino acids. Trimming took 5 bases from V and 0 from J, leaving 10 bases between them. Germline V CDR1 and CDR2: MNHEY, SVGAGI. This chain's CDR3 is CASSSRQLNTEAFF. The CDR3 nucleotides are TGTGCCAGCAGTAGTAGACAGTTGAACACTGAAGCTTTCTTT.

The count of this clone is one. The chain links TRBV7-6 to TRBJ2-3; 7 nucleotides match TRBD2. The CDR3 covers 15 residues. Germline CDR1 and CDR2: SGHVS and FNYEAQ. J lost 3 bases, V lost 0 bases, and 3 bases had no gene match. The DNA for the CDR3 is TGTGCCAGCAGCTTAGCCGGGAGGTTTACAGATACGCAGTATTTT. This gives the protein CASSLAGRFTDTQYF.

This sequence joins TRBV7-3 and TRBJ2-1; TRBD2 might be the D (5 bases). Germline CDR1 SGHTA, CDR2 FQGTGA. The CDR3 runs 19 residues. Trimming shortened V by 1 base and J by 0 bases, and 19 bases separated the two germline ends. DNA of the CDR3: TGTGCCAGCAGCTTAATAACTGGCTTTGGTGGGAGCTCCTACAATGAGCAGTTCTTC. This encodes CASSLITGFGGSSYNEQFF.

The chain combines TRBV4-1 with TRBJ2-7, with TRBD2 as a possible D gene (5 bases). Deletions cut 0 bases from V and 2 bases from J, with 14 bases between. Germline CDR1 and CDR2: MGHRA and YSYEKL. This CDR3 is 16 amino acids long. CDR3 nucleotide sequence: TGCGCCAGCAGCCAAGATAATGTAGAGGGTACCTACGAGCAGTACTTC. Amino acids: CASSQDNVEGTYEQYF.

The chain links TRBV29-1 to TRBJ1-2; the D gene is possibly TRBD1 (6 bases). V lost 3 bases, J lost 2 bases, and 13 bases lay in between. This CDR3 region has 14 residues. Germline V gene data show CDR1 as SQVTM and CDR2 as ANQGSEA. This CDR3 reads CSVDRPGENYGYTF. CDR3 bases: TGCAGCGTTGACCGTCCAGGGGAAAACTATGGCTACACCTTC.

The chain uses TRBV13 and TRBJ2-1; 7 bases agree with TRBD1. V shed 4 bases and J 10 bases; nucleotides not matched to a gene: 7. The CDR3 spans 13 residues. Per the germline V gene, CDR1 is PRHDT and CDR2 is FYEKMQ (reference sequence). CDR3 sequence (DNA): TGTGCCAGCAGCTCCCGGGACAGTTGGGAGCAGTTCTTC. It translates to CASSSRDSWEQFF. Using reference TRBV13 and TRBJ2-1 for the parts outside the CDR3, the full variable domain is AAGVIQSPRHLIKEKRETATLKCYPIPRHDTVYWYQQGPGQDPQFLISFYEKMQSDKGSIPDRFSAQQFSDYHSELNMSSLELGDSALYFCASSSRDSWEQFFGPGTRLTVL.

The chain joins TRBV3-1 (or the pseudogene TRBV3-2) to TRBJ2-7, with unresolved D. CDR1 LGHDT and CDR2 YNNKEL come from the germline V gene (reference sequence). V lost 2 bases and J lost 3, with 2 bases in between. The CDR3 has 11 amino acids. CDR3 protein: CASSQHYEQYF. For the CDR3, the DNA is TGTGCCAGCAGCCAACACTACGAGCAGTACTTC.

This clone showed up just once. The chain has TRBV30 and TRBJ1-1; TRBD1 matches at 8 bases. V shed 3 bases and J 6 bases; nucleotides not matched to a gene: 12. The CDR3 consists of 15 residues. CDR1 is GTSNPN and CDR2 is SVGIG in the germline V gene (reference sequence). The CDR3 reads CAWSWDRSPFAEAFF. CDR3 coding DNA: TGTGCCTGGAGCTGGGACAGGTCCCCCTTCGCTGAAGCTTTCTTT. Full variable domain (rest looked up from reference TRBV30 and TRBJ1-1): SQTIHQWPATLVQPVGSPLSLECTVEGTSNPNLYWYRQAAGRGLQLLFYSVGIGQISSEVPQNLSASRPQDRQFILSSKKLLLSDSGFYLCAWSWDRSPFAEAFFGQGTRLTVV.

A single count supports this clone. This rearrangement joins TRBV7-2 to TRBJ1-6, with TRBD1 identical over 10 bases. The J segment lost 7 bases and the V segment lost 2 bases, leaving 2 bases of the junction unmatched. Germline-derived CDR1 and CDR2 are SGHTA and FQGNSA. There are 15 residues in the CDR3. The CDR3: CASSLWGQGNSPLHF. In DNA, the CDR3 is TGTGCCAGCAGCTTATGGGGACAGGGGAATTCACCCCTCCACTTT.

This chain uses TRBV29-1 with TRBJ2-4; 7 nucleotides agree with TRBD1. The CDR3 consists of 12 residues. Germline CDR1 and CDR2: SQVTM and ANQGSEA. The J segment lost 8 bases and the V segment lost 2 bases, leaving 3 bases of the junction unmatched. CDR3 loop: CSVEKGADIQYF. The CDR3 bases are TGCAGCGTTGAAAAGGGGGCAGACATTCAGTACTTC.

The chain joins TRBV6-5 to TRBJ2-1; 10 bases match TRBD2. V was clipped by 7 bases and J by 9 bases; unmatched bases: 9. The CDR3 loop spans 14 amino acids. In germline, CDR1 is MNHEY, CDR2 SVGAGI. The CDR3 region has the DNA TGTGCCAGCATTAAGCGGGAGGGCCACGGTGAGCAGTTCTTC. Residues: CASIKREGHGEQFF.